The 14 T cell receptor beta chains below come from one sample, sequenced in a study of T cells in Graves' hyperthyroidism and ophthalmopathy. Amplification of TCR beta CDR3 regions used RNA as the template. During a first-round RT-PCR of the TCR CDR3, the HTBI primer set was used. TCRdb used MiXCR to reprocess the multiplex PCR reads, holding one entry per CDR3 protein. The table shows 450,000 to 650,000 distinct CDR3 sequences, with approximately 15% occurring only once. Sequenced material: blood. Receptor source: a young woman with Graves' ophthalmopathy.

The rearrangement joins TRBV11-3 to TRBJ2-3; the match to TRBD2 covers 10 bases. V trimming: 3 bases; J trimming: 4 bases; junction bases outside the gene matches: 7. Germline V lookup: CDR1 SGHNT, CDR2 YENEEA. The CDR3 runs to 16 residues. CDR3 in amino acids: CASSLLAGEGADTQYF. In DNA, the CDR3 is TGTGCCAGCAGCTTGCTAGCGGGAGAGGGTGCAGATACGCAGTATTTT. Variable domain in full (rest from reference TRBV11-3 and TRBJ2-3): EAGVVQSPRYKIIEKKQPVAFWCNPISGHNTLYWYLQNLGQGPELLIRYENEEAVDDSQLPKDRFSAERLKGVDSTLKIQPAELGDSAVYLCASSLLAGEGADTQYFGPGTRLTVL.

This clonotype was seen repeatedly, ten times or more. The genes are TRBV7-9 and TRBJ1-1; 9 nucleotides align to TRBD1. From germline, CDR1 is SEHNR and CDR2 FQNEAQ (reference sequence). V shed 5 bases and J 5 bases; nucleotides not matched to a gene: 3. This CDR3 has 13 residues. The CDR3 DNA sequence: TGTGCCAGCAGCCGGACAGGGGAAACTGAAGCTTTCTTT. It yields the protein CASSRTGETEAFF.

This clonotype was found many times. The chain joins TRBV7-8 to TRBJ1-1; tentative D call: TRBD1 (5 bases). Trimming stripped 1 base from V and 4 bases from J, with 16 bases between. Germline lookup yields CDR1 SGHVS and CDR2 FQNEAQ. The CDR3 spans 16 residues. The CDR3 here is CASSLEGRAGGTEAFF. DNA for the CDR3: TGTGCCAGCAGCTTAGAGGGGCGGGCAGGCGGCACTGAAGCTTTCTTT. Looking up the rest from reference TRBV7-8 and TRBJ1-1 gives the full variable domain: GAGVSQSPRYKVAKRGQDVALRCDPISGHVSLFWYQQALGQGPEFLTYFQNEAQLDKSGLPSDRFFAERPEGSVSTLKIQRTQQEDSAVYLCASSLEGRAGGTEAFFGQGTRLTVV.

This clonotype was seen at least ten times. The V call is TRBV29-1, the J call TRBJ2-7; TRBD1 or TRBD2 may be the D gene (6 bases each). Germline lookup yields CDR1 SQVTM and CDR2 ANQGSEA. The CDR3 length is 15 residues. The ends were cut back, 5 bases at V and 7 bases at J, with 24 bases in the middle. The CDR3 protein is CSVTLRGRGLGEQYF. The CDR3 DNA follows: TGCAGCGTTACCCTCCGTGGCAGGGGACTGGGGGAGCAGTACTTC.

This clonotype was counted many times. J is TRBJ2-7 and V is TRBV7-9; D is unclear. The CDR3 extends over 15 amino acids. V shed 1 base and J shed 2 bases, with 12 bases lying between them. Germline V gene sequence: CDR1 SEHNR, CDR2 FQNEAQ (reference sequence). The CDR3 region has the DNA TGTGCCAGCAGCTTAGACGCAGGAGCTACCTACGAGCAGTACTTC. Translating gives CASSLDAGATYEQYF.

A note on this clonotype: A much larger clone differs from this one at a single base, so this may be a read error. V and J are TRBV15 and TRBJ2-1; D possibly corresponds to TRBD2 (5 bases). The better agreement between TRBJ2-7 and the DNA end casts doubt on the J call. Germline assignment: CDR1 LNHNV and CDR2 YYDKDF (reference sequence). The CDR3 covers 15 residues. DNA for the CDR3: TGTGCCACCAGCAGAGATCGTAAGCGGTACAATGAGCAGTACTTC. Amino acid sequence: CATSRDRKRYNEQYF.

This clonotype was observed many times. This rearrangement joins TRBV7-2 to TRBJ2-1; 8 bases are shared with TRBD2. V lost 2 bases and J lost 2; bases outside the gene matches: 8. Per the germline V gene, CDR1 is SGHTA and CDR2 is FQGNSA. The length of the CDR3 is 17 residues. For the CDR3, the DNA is TGTGCCAGCAGCTTAACCCCGGGGGGGGGCGCCTACAATGAGCAGTTCTTC. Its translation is CASSLTPGGGAYNEQFF.

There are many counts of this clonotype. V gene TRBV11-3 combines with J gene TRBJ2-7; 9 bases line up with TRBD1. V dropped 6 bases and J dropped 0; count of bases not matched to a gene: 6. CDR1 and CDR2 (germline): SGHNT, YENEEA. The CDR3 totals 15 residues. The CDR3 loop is CASSPTGGVSYEQYF. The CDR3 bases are TGTGCCAGCAGTCCCACAGGGGGCGTCTCCTACGAGCAGTACTTC.

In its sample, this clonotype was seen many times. Written as DNA, the CDR3 is TGTGCTAGTGGTTTTACTCGAAGCAATGAGCAGTTCTTC. Translated, it gives CASGFTRSNEQFF. V gene TRBV12-5 combines with J gene TRBJ2-1; D uncertain. V was pared by 3 bases and J by 6 bases, with 9 bases between. Looked up from germline, CDR1 is LGHNT and CDR2 is FRNRAP. The CDR3 has 13 amino acids.

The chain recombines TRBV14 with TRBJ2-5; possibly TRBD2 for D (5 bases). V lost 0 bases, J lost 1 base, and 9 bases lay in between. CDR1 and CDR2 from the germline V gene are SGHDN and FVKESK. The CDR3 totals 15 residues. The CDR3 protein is CASSQELSGQETQYF. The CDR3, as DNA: TGTGCCAGCAGCCAAGAGCTGAGCGGCCAAGAGACCCAGTACTTC.

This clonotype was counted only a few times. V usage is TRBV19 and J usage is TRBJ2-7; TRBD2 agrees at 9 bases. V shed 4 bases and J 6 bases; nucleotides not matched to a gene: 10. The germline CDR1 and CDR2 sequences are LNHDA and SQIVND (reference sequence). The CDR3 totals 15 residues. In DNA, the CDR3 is TGTGCCAGTAGTAGACAGCGGGAGGCCTCCCCCGAGCAGTACTTC. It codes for CASSRQREASPEQYF.

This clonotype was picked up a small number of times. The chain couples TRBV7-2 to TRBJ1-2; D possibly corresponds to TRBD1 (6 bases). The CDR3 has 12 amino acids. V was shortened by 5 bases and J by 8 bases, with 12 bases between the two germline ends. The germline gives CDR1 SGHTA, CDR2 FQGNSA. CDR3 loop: CASSTPQGGYTF. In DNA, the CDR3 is TGTGCCAGCAGCACCCCGCAGGGGGGCTACACCTTC.

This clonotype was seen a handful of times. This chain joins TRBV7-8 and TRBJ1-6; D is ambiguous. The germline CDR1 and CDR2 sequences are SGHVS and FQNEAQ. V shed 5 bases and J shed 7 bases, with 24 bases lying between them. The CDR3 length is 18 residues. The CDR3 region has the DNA TGTGCCAGCAGCACTAGGGTCGGGGAAAGGGCGGGGAATTCACCCCTCCACTTT. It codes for CASSTRVGERAGNSPLHF.

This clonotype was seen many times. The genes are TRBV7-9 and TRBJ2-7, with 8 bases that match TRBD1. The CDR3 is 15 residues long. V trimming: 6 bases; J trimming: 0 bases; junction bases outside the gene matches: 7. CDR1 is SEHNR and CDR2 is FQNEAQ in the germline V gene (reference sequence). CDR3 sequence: CASRSGGASSYEQYF. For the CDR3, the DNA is TGTGCCAGCAGGTCAGGGGGCGCGAGCTCCTACGAGCAGTACTTC.